This T cell receptor (beta chain) was recorded in a study of cytomegalovirus exposure and HLA in healthy donors. The CDR3 is made up of 14 amino acids. Trimming took off 2 bases at V and 5 bases at J, with 10 bases between the two ends. Germline V CDR1 and CDR2: SEHNR, FQNEAQ (reference sequence). Amplification used 60 Vbeta primers and 13 Jbeta primers. Produced via immunoSEQ multiplex PCR; TCRdb's table is partial and in-frame only. The sample contains 50,000 to 75,000 clones, about 80% of which appear only once. What was sequenced was PBMCs. The chain employs TRBV7-9 and TRBJ2-1, with unresolved D. The TCR sequence derives from a woman in her forties in good health and CMV-seronegative. The chain's CDR3 is CASSLTGFNNEQFF. The CDR3 coding sequence is TGTGCCAGCAGCTTAACTGGTTTCAACAATGAGCAGTTCTTC.